This T cell receptor (beta chain) was captured by sequencing in a study of blood T cell repertoires in COVID-19 (dated by TCRdb to the early 2020s). In terms of the full investigation: Samples from collaborators originated in the United States, Italy and Spain and spanned both the acute and convalescent phases of COVID-19. Samples came from the ongoing ImmuneRACE study (first 160 participants) plus 1,254 subjects from 6 global collaborators. Nearly every sample came with metadata listing a de-identified subject ID, COVID-19 status, age in years and sex. A freely available public database, intended as a resource for researchers studying the immune response to SARS-CoV-2, is where the repertoires were released. The material from the prospective study consisted of cDNA or gDNA derived from T cells, B-cell-depleted T cells, or PBMCs. Where HLA class I and class II types were available, the types were taken from metadata supplied by the sample provider, not from assay-based typing. The dataset comprised deeply sampled blood TCRbeta repertoires from subjects exposed to, actively infected with, or recovered from COVID-19. General study outcomes and caveats: How much clinical and demographic metadata was included differed by source and by participant, and the metadata was provided uncurated.

Collaborating institutions collected whole blood in K2EDTA tubes following their own protocols. Collaborator samples were shipped for TCRbeta analysis as frozen whole blood, isolated PBMCs, or DNA extracted from either sample type. Points on this clone: Its antigen specificity is not known. Per-nucleotide qualities are absent, and no much larger clonotype sits a single base away.

The CDR3 starts with the cysteine, ends with the phenylalanine, and has 14 residues. The entry retains the CDR3 DNA only, 42 bases that are in frame from base 1. V and J are trimmed by 4 bases and 6 bases, and the gene matches miss 5 bases of the junction. The CDR1 and CDR2 encoded by the germline V gene (reference sequence) are SEHNR and FQNEAQ. The immunoSEQ Assay, a bias-controlled multiplex PCR, was used to amplify TCRbeta CDR3 regions from genomic DNA. As for how the authors treated the data: The number of nucleated cells in each sample was estimated from the amplification of reference gene primers within the assay. To quantify the absolute abundance of each unique TCRbeta CDR3 rearrangement, sequence reads were collapsed and filtered. For each sample, productive Simpson clonality was calculated as the square root of Simpson's diversity index across productive rearrangements. Entries here come from immuneACCESS through TCRdb and include only in-frame sequences with V and J called. Some clones fail to appear in such tables; in the studies checked, an unresolved V gene covers under half of the shortfall, and the cause of the remainder is unknown. The DNA gave D and trimming, while V, J and clone size come from that table. This sample comprises 90,000 to 130,000 clones, roughly 86% of them detected only once. The leading ten clones occupy almost 4.5% of the sample.

The specimen was peripheral blood. The chain is assembled from TRBV7-9 and TRBJ1-5; 8 bases in the middle match TRBD1. This TCR was sampled from a man in his forties with acute or convalescent COVID-19. CDR3 region: CASSSQGEGQPQHF. The nucleotide sequence is given as TGTGCCAGCAGCTCACAGGGGGAAGGTCAGCCCCAGCATTTT. The CDR3 plus the reference TRBV7-9 and TRBJ1-5 genes for the other parts give the full variable domain: DTGVSQNPRHKITKRGQNVTFRCDPISEHNRLYWYRQTLGQGPEFLTYFQNEAQLEKSRLLSDRFSAERPKGSFSTLEIQRTEQGDSAMYLCASSSQGEGQPQHFGDGTRLSIL.